This entry lists 17 T cell receptor beta chains sequenced from one sample in a study of shared T cell receptors in the human thymus. Profiling relied on immunoSEQ multiplex PCR, and the TCRdb table lists in-frame clones only, not all of them. This table has 500,000 to 550,000 clones, more than 75% appearing once. The same sample was also used in a study of human thymus T cells.

The specimen sequenced was thymocytes. The receptors come from a boy under two years old with a congenital heart defect.

The chain employs TRBV5-1 and TRBJ1-3, with unresolved D. Germline values: CDR1 SGHRS, CDR2 YFSETQ. The CDR3 is made up of 14 amino acids. Trimming shortened V by 0 bases and J by 7 bases, and 11 bases separated the two germline ends. CDR3 sequence (DNA): TGCGCCAGCAGCTTGGCCGGCCGGCGGAACACCATATATTTT. Its protein is CASSLAGRRNTIYF.

This sequence joins TRBV11-2 and TRBJ2-1; D call uncertain. The CDR3 has 14 residues. CDR1 and CDR2 from the germline V gene are SGHAT and FQNNGV. The V and J ends lost 3 bases and 5 bases respectively, with 11 bases between them. DNA of the CDR3: TGTGCCAGCAGCTTGGCGCTAGATCACAATGAGCAGTTCTTC. It translates to CASSLALDHNEQFF.

This clone was detected only a few times. The chain recombines TRBV7-6 with TRBJ2-2; 9 bases agree with TRBD1. Germline trimming cut 5 bases from V and 5 bases from J; bases unmatched to any gene: 6. From germline, CDR1 is SGHVS and CDR2 FNYEAQ. The length of the CDR3 is 15 residues. The DNA for the CDR3 is TGTGCCAGCAGCCAAACCGGGACAGGGACCGGGGAGCTGTTTTTT. Translating it yields CASSQTGTGTGELFF.

The V call is TRBV7-8, the J call TRBJ2-7; D is possibly TRBD2 (6 bases). The CDR3 is made up of 14 amino acids. Trimming took 5 bases from V and 2 from J, leaving 13 bases between them. Germline V lookup: CDR1 SGHVS, CDR2 FQNEAQ. CDR3 sequence: CASSPPGSPYEQYF. The CDR3 bases are TGTGCCAGCAGCCCCCCCGGGAGCCCCTACGAGCAGTACTTC.

This clone has a handful of counts. J is TRBJ2-1 and V is TRBV27, with 7 bases aligning to TRBD2. CDR1 is MNHEY and CDR2 is SMNVEV in the germline V gene (reference sequence). The trim removed 2 bases at V and 0 bases at J, leaving 7 bases unmatched. CDR3 length: 17 residues. The CDR3 bases are TGTGCCAGCAGTTTACATCCTGGCGGGAGCTCCTACAATGAGCAGTTCTTC. As protein: CASSLHPGGSSYNEQFF.

The chain joins TRBV7-9 to TRBJ2-2; 12 positions match TRBD2. The junction had 7 bases not matched to a gene; V was cut back by 2 bases and J by 6 bases. Germline CDR1 and CDR2: SEHNR and FQNEAQ (reference sequence). The CDR3 runs to 17 residues. The CDR3 nucleotides are TGTGCCAGCAGCTTATTAAGGACTAGCGGGAAGGCCGGGGAGCTGTTTTTT. Encoded protein: CASSLLRTSGKAGELFF.

The CDR3 coding sequence is TGTGCCAGCAGTCCTCCCCGACAGGGGGCGGACGAGCAGTACTTC. As protein: CASSPPRQGADEQYF. The V and J genes are TRBV27 and TRBJ2-7; TRBD1 agrees at 10 bases. This CDR3 has 15 amino acids. Looked up from germline, CDR1 is MNHEY and CDR2 is SMNVEV (reference sequence). Trimming took 5 bases from V and 5 from J; bases not matched to a gene: 9.

Only one count was recorded for this clone. The chain is built from TRBV5-1 and TRBJ2-1; perhaps TRBD1 as D (6 bases). Trimming cost V 7 bases and J 6 bases, with 20 bases left between them. The CDR3 covers 15 residues. Germline V gene data show CDR1 as SGHRS and CDR2 as YFSETQ. The CDR3 region has the DNA TGCGCCAGCCGCGGAGTGGGACAACTACGCAATGAGCAGTTCTTC. Protein product: CASRGVGQLRNEQFF. Full variable domain (remainder filled in from reference TRBV5-1 and TRBJ2-1): KAGVTQTPRYLIKTRGQQVTLSCSPISGHRSVSWYQQTPGQGLQFLFEYFSETQRNKGNFPGRFSGRQFSNSRSEMNVSTLELGDSALYLCASRGVGQLRNEQFFGPGTRLTVL.

This clone was observed a handful of times. This rearrangement joins TRBV7-9 to TRBJ2-2; D not resolved. Trimming shortened V by 4 bases and J by 7 bases, and 13 bases separated the two germline ends. CDR3 length: 14 amino acids. Germline assignment: CDR1 SEHNR and CDR2 FQNEAQ (reference sequence). The CDR3 DNA follows: TGTGCCAGCAGCTGCCCGGCGTCGGGCGGGGAGCTGTTTTTT. It is translated as CASSCPASGGELFF.

The rearrangement joins TRBV4-3 to TRBJ2-5; TRBD2 matches 8 bases. V dropped 6 bases and J dropped 5; count of bases not matched to a gene: 20. Germline V CDR1 and CDR2: LGHNA, YSLEER. This CDR3 is built from 18 residues. The CDR3 protein is CASSYRIPSGFLKETQYF. The DNA of the CDR3 is TGCGCCAGCAGTTATAGGATTCCTAGCGGGTTTCTTAAGGAGACCCAGTACTTC.

In DNA, the CDR3 is TGCAGCGTTAGATTCGACGGGAGCAATCAGCCCCAGCATTTT. This translates into CSVRFDGSNQPQHF. This sequence joins TRBV29-1 and TRBJ1-5; D gene ambiguous. V lost 5 bases and J 1 base, leaving 12 bases between the germline ends. The CDR3 length is 14 residues. Germline V gene sequence: CDR1 SQVTM, CDR2 ANQGSEA. Full variable domain (missing parts from reference TRBV29-1 and TRBJ1-5): SAVISQKPSRDICQRGTSLTIQCQVDSQVTMMFWYRQQPGQSLTLIATANQGSEATYESGFVIDKFPISRPNLTFSTLTVSNMSPEDSSIYLCSVRFDGSNQPQHFGDGTRLSIL.

This clone turned up a few times. The chain carries TRBV12-5 and TRBJ2-7; 7 nucleotides match TRBD1. With V trimmed by 6 bases and J by 2 bases, 10 bases remained unmatched. The CDR3 totals 15 residues. CDR1 and CDR2 (germline): LGHNT, FRNRAP. The CDR3 region has the DNA TGTGCTAGTGGCGGCCGGTGGCAGGGGGCCTACGAGCAGTACTTC. Its protein is CASGGRWQGAYEQYF.

This chain connects TRBV2 to TRBJ2-5, with TRBD2 matching over 10 bases. Per germline, CDR1 SNHLY and CDR2 FYNNEI. J was trimmed by 2 bases and V by 7 bases; bases with no gene match: 4. The CDR3 spans 14 residues. DNA of the CDR3: TGTGCCAGCACACTAGCGGGGAAACAAGAGACCCAGTACTTC. Translated, it gives CASTLAGKQETQYF.

This clone was counted a single time. V gene TRBV6-5 combines with J gene TRBJ2-1; no definite D call. The germline V gene encodes CDR1 MNHEY and CDR2 SVGAGI. Trimming took off 6 bases at V and 0 bases at J, with 9 bases between the two ends. The CDR3 runs to 14 residues. Written as DNA, the CDR3 is TGTGCCAGCAGCCCCTGGAGCTCCTACAATGAGCAGTTCTTC. Translation: CASSPWSSYNEQFF.

The rearrangement links TRBV28 to TRBJ2-1; no clear D gene. Germline V gives CDR1 MDHEN, CDR2 SYDVKM. The CDR3 length is 10 residues. V dropped 6 bases and J dropped 5 bases, with 2 bases sitting between them. CDR3 sequence (DNA): TGTGCCAGCAGCGACAATGAGCAGTTCTTC. This translates into CASSDNEQFF. Based on the CDR3 plus reference TRBV28 and TRBJ2-1, the full variable domain is DVKVTQSSRYLVKRTGEKVFLECVQDMDHENMFWYRQDPGLGLRLIYFSYDVKMKEKGDIPEGYSVSREKKERFSLILESASTNQTSMYLCASSDNEQFFGPGTRLTVL.

This chain joins TRBV28 and TRBJ1-1; 7 bases agree with TRBD1. The CDR3 consists of 15 residues. Unmatched junction bases numbered 14, after V lost 10 bases and J lost 3 bases. Germline loops: CDR1 MDHEN, CDR2 SYDVKM. For the CDR3, the DNA is TGTGCCACAGGGGGAGTCGATTCTCGGGACACTGAAGCTTTCTTT. It is translated as CATGGVDSRDTEAFF.

The chain carries TRBV4-3 and TRBJ1-3; TRBD1 matches 10 bases. The CDR3 contains 17 residues. V shed 4 bases, J shed 4 bases, and the junction held 10 bases outside the gene matches. Germline CDR1 LGHNA, CDR2 YSLEER. CDR3 coding DNA: TGCGCCAGCAGCCGAGCTTTCGGGACAGGGGAAGGAAACACCATATATTTT. Its protein product is CASSRAFGTGEGNTIYF.